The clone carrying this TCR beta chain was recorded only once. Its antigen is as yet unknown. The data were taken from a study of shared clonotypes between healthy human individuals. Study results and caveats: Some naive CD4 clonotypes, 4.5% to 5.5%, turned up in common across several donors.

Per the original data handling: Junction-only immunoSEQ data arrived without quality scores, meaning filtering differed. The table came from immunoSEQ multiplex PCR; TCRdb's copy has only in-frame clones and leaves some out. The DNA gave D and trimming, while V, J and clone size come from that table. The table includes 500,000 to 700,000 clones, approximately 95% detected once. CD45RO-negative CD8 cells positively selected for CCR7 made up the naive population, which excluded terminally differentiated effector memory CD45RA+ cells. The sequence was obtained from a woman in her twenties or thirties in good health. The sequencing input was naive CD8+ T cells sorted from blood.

CDR3: CATSSGTSYEQYF. CDR3 coding DNA: TGTGCCACCAGCAGCGGAACCTCCTACGAGCAGTACTTC. The rearrangement uses TRBV15 and TRBJ2-7, with D unclear. CDR3 size: 13 residues. CDR1 and CDR2 from the germline V gene are LNHNV and YYDKDF (reference sequence). V shed 3 bases and J shed 0 bases, with 6 bases lying between them. The whole variable domain, remainder taken from reference TRBV15 and TRBJ2-7, is DAMVIQNPRYQVTQFGKPVTLSCSQTLNHNVMYWYQQKSSQAPKLLFHYYDKDFNNEADTPDNFQSRRPNTSFCFLDIRSPGLGDTAMYLCATSSGTSYEQYFGPGTRLTVT.